One sample yielded the 7 T cell receptor beta chains listed below, sequenced in a study of blood T cell repertoires in COVID-19. The repertoire was sequenced with immunoSEQ multiplex PCR; TCRdb's copy has only in-frame clones and lacks some. This sample yields approximately 90,000 clones, of which around 85% are seen a single time; about 4% belongs to the top ten. Material: peripheral blood. Receptors were obtained from a man aged 60 to 75 with acute or convalescent COVID-19.

This chain uses TRBV6-5 with TRBJ1-3; a possible D gene is TRBD1 (6 bases). Per the germline V gene, CDR1 is MNHEY and CDR2 is SVGAGI. V shed 7 bases and J shed 0 bases, with 13 bases lying between them. The CDR3 spans 15 residues. The CDR3 protein is CASTTGPFSGNTIYF. As DNA, the CDR3 is TGTGCCAGCACTACAGGGCCATTCTCTGGAAACACCATATATTTT.

J is TRBJ2-7 and V is TRBV2, with 7 bases matching TRBD1. CDR3 length equals 14 residues. With 6 bases clipped from V and 5 bases from J, the junction kept 10 bases outside the gene matches. The V gene's germline CDR1 is SNHLY and CDR2 FYNNEI. DNA for the CDR3: TGTGCCAGCAGGGACTCGACAGGGCGCAACGAGCAGTACTTC. Translated: CASRDSTGRNEQYF.

The chain uses TRBV7-6 and TRBJ1-1; 8 nucleotides align to TRBD1. After removal of 1 base from V and 8 bases from J, the junction contained 9 bases not matched to a gene. This CDR3 region has 15 residues. Germline CDR1 SGHVS, CDR2 FNYEAQ. The CDR3 DNA reads as TGTGCCAGCAGCTTAGGGGCGGCAGGGGGCAGGGAAGCTTTCTTT. Translated, it gives CASSLGAAGGREAFF.

This rearrangement joins TRBV5-1 to TRBJ2-1, with a tentative D call TRBD2 (5 bases). The CDR3 is 13 residues long. Trimming took 4 bases from V and 4 from J, leaving 9 bases between them. Germline V gives CDR1 SGHRS, CDR2 YFSETQ. The CDR3 region has the DNA TGCGCCAGCAGCCCGGAGGTATACAATGAGCAGTTCTTC. Its protein is CASSPEVYNEQFF.

The J gene is TRBJ2-7, the V gene TRBV19, with 10 bases identical to TRBD2. Trimming cost V 3 bases and J 3 bases; bases outside gene matches: 5. The CDR3 covers 15 residues. CDR1 is LNHDA, CDR2 SQIVND, per germline (reference sequence). In DNA, the CDR3 is TGTGCCAGTAGTATCATACTAGCGGGGATCTACGAGCAGTACTTC. Protein sequence: CASSIILAGIYEQYF.

This clone was recorded once. This chain links TRBV11-2 with TRBJ1-3; unclear D gene. CDR3 length: 14 residues. The V end lost 5 bases, the J end lost 2 bases, and 10 bases lay between the germline ends. Per the germline V gene, CDR1 is SGHAT and CDR2 is FQNNGV. The CDR3 reads CASSLTATGNTIYF. For the CDR3, the DNA is TGTGCCAGCAGCCTCACAGCTACTGGAAACACCATATATTTT. Drawing the rest from reference TRBV11-2 and TRBJ1-3, the complete variable domain is EAGVAQSPRYKIIEKRQSVAFWCNPISGHATLYWYQQILGQGPKLLIQFQNNGVVDDSQLPKDRFSAERLKGVDSTLKIQPAKLEDSAVYLCASSLTATGNTIYFGEGSWLTVV.

The CDR3 here is CASSLGGRWEQYF. CDR3 coding DNA: TGTGCCAGCAGCTTAGGGGGCCGGTGGGAGCAGTACTTC. The rearrangement uses TRBV7-8 and TRBJ2-7; tentatively, D is TRBD1 (5 bases). In germline, CDR1 is SGHVS, CDR2 FQNEAQ. Trimming cost V 1 base and J 7 bases, with 11 bases left between them. The CDR3 contains 13 residues.